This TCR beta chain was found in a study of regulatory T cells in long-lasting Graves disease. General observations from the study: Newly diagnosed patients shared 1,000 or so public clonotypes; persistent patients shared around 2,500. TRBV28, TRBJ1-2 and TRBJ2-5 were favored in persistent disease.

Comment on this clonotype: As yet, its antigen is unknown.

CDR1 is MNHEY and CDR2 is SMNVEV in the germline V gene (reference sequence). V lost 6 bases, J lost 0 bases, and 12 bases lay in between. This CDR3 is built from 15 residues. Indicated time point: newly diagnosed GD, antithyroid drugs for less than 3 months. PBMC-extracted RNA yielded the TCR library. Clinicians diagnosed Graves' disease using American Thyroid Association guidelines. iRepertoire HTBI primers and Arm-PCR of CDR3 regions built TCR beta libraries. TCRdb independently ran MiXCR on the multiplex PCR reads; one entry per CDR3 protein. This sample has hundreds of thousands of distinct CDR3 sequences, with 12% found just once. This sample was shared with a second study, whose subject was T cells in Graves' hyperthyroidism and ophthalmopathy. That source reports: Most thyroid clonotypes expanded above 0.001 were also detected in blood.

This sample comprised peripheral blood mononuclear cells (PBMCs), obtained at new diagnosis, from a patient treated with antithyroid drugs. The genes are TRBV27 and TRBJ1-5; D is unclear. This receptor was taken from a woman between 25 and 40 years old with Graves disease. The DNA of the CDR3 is TGTGCCAGCAGGTTAGGATACTATAGCAATCAGCCCCAGCATTTT. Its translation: CASRLGYYSNQPQHF.